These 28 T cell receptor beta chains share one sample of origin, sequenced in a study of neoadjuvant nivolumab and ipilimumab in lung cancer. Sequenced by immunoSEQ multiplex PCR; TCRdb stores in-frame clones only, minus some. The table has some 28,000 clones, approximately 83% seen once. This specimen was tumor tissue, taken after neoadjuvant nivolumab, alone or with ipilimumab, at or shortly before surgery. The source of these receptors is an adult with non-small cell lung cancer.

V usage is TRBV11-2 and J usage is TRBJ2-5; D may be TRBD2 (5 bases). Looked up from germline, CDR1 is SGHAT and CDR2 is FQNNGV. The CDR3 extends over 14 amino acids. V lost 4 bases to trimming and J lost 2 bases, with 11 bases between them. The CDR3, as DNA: TGTGCCAGCAGCTCACCGGACTGGCAAGAGACCCAGTACTTC. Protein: CASSSPDWQETQYF.

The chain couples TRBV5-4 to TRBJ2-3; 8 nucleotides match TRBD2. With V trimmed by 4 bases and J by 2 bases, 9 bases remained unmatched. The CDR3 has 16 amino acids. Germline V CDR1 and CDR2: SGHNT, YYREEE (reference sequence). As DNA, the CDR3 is TGTGCCAGCAGCATCCAAATACTAGCGGACACAGATACGCAGTATTTT. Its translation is CASSIQILADTDTQYF. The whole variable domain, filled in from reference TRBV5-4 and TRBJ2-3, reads ETGVTQSPTHLIKTRGQQVTLRCSSQSGHNTVSWYQQALGQGPQFIFQYYREEENGRGNFPPRFSGLQFPNYSSELNVNALELDDSALYLCASSIQILADTDTQYFGPGTRLTVL.

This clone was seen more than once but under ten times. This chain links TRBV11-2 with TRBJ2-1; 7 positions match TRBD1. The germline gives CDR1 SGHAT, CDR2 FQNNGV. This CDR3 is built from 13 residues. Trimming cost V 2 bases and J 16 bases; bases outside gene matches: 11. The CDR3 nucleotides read TGTGCCAGCAGCTTATTTACGGGACAGAATCTATTCTTC. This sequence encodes CASSLFTGQNLFF.

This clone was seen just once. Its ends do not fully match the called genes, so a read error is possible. CDR3 DNA: TGTGCTAGCAGCTTAGGGATCCGGGGTAGCGGGGGAAACAATGAGCAGTTCTTC. Protein sequence: CASSLGIRGSGGNNEQFF. The chain carries TRBV7-7 and TRBJ2-1, with 9 bases aligning to TRBD2. Germline values: CDR1 SSHAT, CDR2 FNYEAQ (reference sequence). This CDR3 has 18 amino acids.

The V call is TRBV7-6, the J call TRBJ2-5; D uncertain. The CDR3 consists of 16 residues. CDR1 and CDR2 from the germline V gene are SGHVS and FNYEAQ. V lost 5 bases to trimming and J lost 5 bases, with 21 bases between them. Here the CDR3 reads CASSTATRTRTETQYF. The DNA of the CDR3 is TGTGCCAGCAGCACAGCGACCCGAACGAGAACGGAGACCCAGTACTTC.

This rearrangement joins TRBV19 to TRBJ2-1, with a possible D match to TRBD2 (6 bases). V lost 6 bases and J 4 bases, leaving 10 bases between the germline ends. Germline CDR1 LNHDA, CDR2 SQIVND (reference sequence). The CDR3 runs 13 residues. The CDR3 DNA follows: TGTGCCAGTAGCGGGAGTGGATACAATGAGCAGTTCTTC. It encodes CASSGSGYNEQFF.

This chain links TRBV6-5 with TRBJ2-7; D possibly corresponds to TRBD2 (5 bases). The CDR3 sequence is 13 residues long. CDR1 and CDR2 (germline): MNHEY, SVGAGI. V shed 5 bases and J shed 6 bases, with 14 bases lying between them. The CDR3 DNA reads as TGTGCCAGCAGTCCCCGGACTCTGGGCGAGCAGTACTTC. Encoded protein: CASSPRTLGEQYF.

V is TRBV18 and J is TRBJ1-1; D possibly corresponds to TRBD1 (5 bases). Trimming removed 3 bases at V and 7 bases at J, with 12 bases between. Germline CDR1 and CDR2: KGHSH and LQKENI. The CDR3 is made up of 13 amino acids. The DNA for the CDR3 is TGTGCCAGCTCACCTATCCGGGACGTTGAAGCTTTCTTT. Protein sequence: CASSPIRDVEAFF.

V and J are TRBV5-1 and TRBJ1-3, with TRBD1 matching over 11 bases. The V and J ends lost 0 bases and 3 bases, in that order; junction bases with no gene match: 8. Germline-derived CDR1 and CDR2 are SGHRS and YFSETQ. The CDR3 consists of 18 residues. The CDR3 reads CASSLATGQGAIGNTIYF. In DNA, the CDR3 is TGCGCCAGCAGCTTGGCCACCGGACAGGGGGCGATTGGAAACACCATATATTTT.

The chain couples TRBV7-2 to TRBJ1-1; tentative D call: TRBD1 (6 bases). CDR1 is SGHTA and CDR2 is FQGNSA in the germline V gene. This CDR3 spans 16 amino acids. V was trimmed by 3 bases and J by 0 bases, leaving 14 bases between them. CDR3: CASSFGGGGMNTEAFF. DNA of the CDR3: TGTGCCAGCAGCTTTGGTGGGGGCGGCATGAACACTGAAGCTTTCTTT.

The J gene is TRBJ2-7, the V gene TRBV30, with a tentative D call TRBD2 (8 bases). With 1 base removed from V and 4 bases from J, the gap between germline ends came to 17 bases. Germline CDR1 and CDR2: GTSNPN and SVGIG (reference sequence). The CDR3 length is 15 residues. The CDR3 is CAWSEGAGGSYEQYF. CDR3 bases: TGTGCCTGGAGTGAGGGGGCGGGAGGATCATACGAGCAGTACTTC.

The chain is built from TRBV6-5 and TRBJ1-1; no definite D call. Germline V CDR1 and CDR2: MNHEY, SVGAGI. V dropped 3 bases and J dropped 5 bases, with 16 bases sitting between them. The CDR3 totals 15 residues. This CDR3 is CASSYAGPPGTEAFF. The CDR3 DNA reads TGTGCCAGCAGTTATGCGGGCCCCCCGGGGACTGAAGCTTTCTTT.

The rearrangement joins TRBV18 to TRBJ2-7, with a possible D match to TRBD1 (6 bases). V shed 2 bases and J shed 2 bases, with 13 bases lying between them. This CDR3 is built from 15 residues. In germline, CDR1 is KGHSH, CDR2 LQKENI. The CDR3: CASSPGGASTYEQYF. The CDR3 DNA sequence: TGTGCCAGCTCACCAGGGGGCGCCAGTACCTACGAGCAGTACTTC. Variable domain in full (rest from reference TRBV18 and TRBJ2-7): NAGVMQNPRHLVRRRGQEARLRCSPMKGHSHVYWYRQLPEEGLKFMVYLQKENIIDESGMPKERFSAEFPKEGPSILRIQQVVRGDSAAYFCASSPGGASTYEQYFGPGTRLTVT.

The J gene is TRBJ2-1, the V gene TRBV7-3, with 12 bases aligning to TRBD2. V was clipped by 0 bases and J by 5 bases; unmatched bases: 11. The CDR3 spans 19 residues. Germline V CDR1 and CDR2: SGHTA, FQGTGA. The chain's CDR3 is CASSLTAKRLAGVNNEQFF. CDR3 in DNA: TGTGCCAGCAGCTTAACCGCTAAAAGACTAGCGGGGGTCAACAATGAGCAGTTCTTC. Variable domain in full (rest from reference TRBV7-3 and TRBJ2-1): GAGVSQTPSNKVTEKGKYVELRCDPISGHTALYWYRQSLGQGPEFLIYFQGTGAADDSGLPNDRFFAVRPEGSVSTLKIQRTERGDSAVYLCASSLTAKRLAGVNNEQFFGPGTRLTVL.

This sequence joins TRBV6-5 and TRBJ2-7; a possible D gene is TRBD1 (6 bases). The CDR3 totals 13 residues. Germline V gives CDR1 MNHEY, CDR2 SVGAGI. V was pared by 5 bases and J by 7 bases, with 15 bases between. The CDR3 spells CASSTTGRGEQYF. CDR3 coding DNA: TGTGCCAGCAGTACCACAGGGAGAGGTGAGCAGTACTTC.

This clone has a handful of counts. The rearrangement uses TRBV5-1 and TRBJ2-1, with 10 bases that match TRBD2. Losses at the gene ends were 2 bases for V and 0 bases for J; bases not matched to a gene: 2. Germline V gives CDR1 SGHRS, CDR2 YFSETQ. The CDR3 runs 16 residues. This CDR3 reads CASSLSSGSSYNEQFF. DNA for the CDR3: TGCGCCAGCAGCTTATCTAGCGGGAGCTCCTACAATGAGCAGTTCTTC.

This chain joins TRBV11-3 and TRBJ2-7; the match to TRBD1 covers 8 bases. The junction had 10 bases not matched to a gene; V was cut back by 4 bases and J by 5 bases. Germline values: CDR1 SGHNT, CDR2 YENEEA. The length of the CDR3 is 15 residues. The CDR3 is CASSSGGTGAHEQYF. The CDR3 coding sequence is TGTGCCAGCAGCTCAGGGGGGACAGGTGCCCACGAGCAGTACTTC.

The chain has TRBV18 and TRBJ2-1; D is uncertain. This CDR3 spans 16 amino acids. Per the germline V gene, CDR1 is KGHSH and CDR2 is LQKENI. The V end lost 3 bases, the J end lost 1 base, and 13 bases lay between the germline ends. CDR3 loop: CASSPTAQWSYNEQFF. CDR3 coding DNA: TGTGCCAGCTCACCTACGGCTCAGTGGTCCTACAATGAGCAGTTCTTC.

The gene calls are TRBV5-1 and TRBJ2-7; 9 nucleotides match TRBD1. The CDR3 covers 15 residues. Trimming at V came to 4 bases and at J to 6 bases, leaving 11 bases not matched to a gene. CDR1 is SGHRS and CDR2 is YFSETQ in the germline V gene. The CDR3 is CASSPQPGQGSEQYF. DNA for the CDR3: TGCGCCAGCAGCCCACAACCGGGACAGGGTTCCGAGCAGTACTTC.

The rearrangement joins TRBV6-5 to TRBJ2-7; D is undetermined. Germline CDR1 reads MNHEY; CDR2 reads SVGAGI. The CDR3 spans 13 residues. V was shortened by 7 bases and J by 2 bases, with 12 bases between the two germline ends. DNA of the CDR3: TGTGCCAGCAAAGCGAGGCAGACCTACGAGCAGTACTTC. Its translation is CASKARQTYEQYF.

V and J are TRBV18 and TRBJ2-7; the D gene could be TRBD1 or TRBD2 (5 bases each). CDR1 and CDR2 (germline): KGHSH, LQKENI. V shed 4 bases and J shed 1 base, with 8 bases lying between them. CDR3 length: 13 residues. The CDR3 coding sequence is TGTGCCAGCTCACTGGGACGGTCCTACGAGCAGTACTTC. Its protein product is CASSLGRSYEQYF.

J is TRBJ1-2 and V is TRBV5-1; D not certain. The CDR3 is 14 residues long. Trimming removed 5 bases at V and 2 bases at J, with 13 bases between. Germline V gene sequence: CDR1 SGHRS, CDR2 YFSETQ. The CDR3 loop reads CASRGTAGNYGYTF. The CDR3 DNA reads TGCGCCAGCAGGGGAACCGCGGGGAACTATGGCTACACCTTC.

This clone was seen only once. CDR3 DNA: TGTGCCATCAGCGGACAGGGGAACGGGGAGCTGTTTTTT. It translates to CAISGQGNGELFF. The gene calls are TRBV2 and TRBJ2-2; 9 bases fit TRBD1. V lost 10 bases and J lost 7; bases outside the gene matches: 7. The V gene's germline CDR1 is SNHLY and CDR2 FYNNEI. This CDR3 has 13 residues.

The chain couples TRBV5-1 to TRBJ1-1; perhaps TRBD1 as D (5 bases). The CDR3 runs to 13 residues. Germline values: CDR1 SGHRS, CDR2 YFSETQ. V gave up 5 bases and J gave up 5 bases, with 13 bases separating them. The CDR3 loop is CASSHTGGTEAFF. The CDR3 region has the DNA TGCGCCAGCAGTCACACCGGGGGGACTGAAGCTTTCTTT.

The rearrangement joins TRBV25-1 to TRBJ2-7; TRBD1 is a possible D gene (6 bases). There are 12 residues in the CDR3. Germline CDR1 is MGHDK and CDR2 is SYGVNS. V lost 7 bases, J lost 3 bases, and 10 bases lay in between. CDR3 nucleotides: TGTGCCAGCACGCAGGGGCTCTACGAGCAGTACTTC. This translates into CASTQGLYEQYF.

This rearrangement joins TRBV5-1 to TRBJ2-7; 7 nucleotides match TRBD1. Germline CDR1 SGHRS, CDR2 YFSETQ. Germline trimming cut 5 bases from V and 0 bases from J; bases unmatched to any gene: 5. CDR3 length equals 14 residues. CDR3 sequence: CASRGQSSSYEQYF. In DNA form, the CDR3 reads TGCGCCAGCAGGGGACAGTCGAGCTCCTACGAGCAGTACTTC.

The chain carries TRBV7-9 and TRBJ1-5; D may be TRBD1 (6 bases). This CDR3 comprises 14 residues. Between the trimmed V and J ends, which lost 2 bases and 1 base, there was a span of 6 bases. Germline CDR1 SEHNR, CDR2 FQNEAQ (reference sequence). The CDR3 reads CASSLTGSNQPQHF. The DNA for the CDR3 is TGTGCCAGCAGCTTAACAGGGAGCAATCAGCCCCAGCATTTT.

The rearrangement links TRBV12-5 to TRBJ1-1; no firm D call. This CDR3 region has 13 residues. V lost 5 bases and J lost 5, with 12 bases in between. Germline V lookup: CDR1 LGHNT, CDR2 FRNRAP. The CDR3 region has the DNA TGTGCTAGTGGTCCGCCTGCGGGGACTGAAGCTTTCTTT. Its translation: CASGPPAGTEAFF.